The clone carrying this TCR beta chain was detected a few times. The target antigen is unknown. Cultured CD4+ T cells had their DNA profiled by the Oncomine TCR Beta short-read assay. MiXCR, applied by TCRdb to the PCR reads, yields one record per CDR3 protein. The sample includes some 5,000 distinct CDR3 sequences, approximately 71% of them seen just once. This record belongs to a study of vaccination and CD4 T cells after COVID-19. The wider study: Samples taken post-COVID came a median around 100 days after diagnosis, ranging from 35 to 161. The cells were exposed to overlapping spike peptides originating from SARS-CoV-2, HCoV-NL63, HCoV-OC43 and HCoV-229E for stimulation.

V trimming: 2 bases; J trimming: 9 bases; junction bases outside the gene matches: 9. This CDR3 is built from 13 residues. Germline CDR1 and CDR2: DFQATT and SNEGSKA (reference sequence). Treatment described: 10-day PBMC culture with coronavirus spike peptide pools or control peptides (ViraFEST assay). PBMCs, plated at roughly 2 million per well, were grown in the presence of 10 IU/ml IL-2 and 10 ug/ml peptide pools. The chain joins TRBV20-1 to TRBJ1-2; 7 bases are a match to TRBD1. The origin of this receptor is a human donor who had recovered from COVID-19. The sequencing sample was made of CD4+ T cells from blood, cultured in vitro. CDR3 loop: CSARHDRENSYTF. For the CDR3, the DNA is TGCAGTGCTAGACACGACAGGGAGAATAGCTACACCTTC.